The sequence of this T cell receptor beta chain was determined in a study of blood T cell repertoires in COVID-19. Study summary: T cells, B-cell-depleted T cells, or PBMCs supplied cDNA or gDNA.

The germline CDR1 and CDR2 sequences are MGHRA and YSYEKL. This CDR3 contains 12 residues. V lost 4 bases to trimming and J lost 7 bases, with 7 bases between them. Profiled with immunoSEQ multiplex PCR; TCRdb holds only in-frame clones, not every one. Seen here are around 230,000 clones, 65% to 90% observed once, and the top ten hold approximately 5%. Sequencing used peripheral blood. This clonotype was obtained from a man aged 50-60 years with COVID-19, enrolled during active disease. The gene calls are TRBV4-1 and TRBJ2-2, with D tentatively TRBD1 (5 bases). For the CDR3, the DNA is TGCGCCAGCAGCCTCCAGGGCGGGGAGCTGTTTTTT. Translation: CASSLQGGELFF.